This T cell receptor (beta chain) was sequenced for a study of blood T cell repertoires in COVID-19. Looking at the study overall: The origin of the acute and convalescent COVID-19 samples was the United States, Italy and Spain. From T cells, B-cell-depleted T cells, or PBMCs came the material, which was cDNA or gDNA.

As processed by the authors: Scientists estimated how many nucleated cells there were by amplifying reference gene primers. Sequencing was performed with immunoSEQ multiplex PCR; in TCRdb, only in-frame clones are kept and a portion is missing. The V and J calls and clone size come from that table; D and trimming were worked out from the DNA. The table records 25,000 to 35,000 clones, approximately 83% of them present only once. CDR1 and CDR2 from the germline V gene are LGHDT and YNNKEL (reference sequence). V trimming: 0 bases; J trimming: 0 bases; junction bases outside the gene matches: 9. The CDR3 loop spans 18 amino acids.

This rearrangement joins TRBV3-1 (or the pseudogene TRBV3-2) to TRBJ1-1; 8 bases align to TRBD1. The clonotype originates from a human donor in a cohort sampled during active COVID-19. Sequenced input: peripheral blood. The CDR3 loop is CASSQDSPGGAMNTEAFF. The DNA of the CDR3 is TGTGCCAGCAGCCAAGATAGCCCAGGGGGCGCGATGAACACTGAAGCTTTCTTT.